Detailed here is one T cell receptor (beta chain). Its antigen is not known. This sample stems from a study of T cells after yellow fever vaccination. 5'RACE template switching produced TCR cDNA carrying a universal primer site and UMIs. TCRdb itself ran the 5' RACE reads through MiXCR, one entry per CDR3 protein. Here the sample spans around 530,000 distinct CDR3 sequences, less than 20% being singletons. Trimming took off 0 bases at V and 6 bases at J, with 11 bases between the two ends. There are 14 residues in the CDR3. Study observations and caveats: Primary-vaccination clones mostly resurfaced post-booster (96% CD4, around 88% CD8). It was a small share of clonotypes that appeared in both CD4 and CD8 compartments. When the response was secondary, it was weaker but reached its peak faster, day 5 versus 15.

Sequenced here: PBMCs, sampled less than 6 days after the first yellow fever vaccination. The origin of this receptor is a man younger than 35 who received the YFV17D yellow fever vaccine. The gene calls are TRBV12-3 or TRBV12-4 and TRBJ1-1, with a weak D call TRBD1 (5 bases). CDR3: CASSLAFGTAEAFF. The CDR3 nucleotides read TGTGCCAGCAGTTTAGCGTTCGGGACGGCTGAAGCTTTCTTT.